The 25 T cell receptor delta chains given below trace back to one sample, sequenced in a study of γδ T cells in repeated Plasmodium falciparum infection (dated by TCRdb to the early 2020s). The library was produced with multiplex PCR. TCRdb lists the instrument as Illumina MiSeq. TCRdb recomputed clones from the public reads with CATT; identical DNA rows were then combined. This sample gives tens of thousands of delta-chain clones in total; roughly 1.5% of them show up just once. Clones ranked in the top ten supply 6.5% to 9.5% of the sample. Vgamma9/Vdelta2+ and Vdelta2-negative gammadelta T cell populations were flow-sorted from peripheral blood mononuclear cells for bulk TCR repertoire analysis. The sample consisted of gamma-delta T cells from blood. Source of these receptors: a pool of human donors (malaria-infected and uninfected, not separated).

Ten or more counts support this clone. This sequence joins TRDV1 and TRDJ1; the match to TRDD3 covers 9 bases. TCRdb is silent on the J gene; assignment here came from matching the DNA to germline. The length of the CDR3 is 19 residues. CDR1 is TSWWSYY and CDR2 is QGS in the germline V gene. The V segment lost 4 bases and the J segment 2 bases; nucleotides outside the gene matches: 17. CDR3: CALGAIPVLGDICTDKLIF. The CDR3 DNA follows: TGTGCTCTTGGGGCCATCCCGGTATTGGGGGATATCTGTACCGATAAACTCATCTTT.

This clone was counted only a few times. TCRdb records a much larger clone's protein for this DNA, with a difference at residue 4 that likely arises from a read error; the protein given is the translation of the DNA. The rearrangement uses TRDV1 and TRDJ1; D gene uncertain. Here the J gene was assigned by germline matching of the DNA, as TCRdb has none. CDR3 length equals 17 residues. Germline-derived CDR1 and CDR2 are TSWWSYY and QGS. In DNA form, the CDR3 reads TGTGCTCTTGAGGAAAGGAAGGGCGAGCCCAGGACCGATAAACTCATCTTT. Protein: CALEERKGEPRTDKLIF.

There are many counts of this clone. The same CDR3 can be traced to other DNA sequences in this sample. CDR3 region: CALGELTLLPLYWGGTDKLIF. The CDR3 DNA follows: TGTGCTCTTGGGGAACTAACCCTCCTACCCCTGTACTGGGGAGGGACCGATAAACTCATCTTT. V is TRDV1 and J is TRDJ1; maybe TRDD3 (7 bases). V lost 0 bases and J lost 2, with 28 bases in between. CDR1 is TSWWSYY and CDR2 is QGS in the germline V gene. The CDR3 consists of 21 residues.

As concerns this clone: Germline and junction disagree at one end, which may indicate a read error. The chain combines TRDV1 with TRDJ1, with a weak D call TRDD3 (6 bases). In the absence of a J gene in TCRdb, the DNA was matched to germline to assign it here. Germline assignment: CDR1 TSWWSYY and CDR2 QGS. The CDR3 runs to 16 residues. CDR3 nucleotides: TGTGCTCCTGGGGAACTCAGTCCGGGGGCCCCCGATAAACTCATCTTT. The encoded protein is CAPGELSPGAPDKLIF.

J is TRDJ1 and V is TRDV1; 10 bases agree with TRDD3. Because TCRdb records no J gene, it was assigned here through a match of the DNA to germline. After removal of 1 base from V and 0 bases from J, the junction contained 20 bases not matched to a gene. CDR1 is TSWWSYY and CDR2 is QGS in the germline V gene. The CDR3 is 22 residues long. The CDR3 reads CALGEPLLPAVLGDPYTDKLIF. The CDR3, as DNA: TGTGCTCTTGGGGAACCCCTCCTTCCTGCCGTACTGGGGGATCCGTACACCGATAAACTCATCTTT.

A word on this clone: This sequence is one base from a far larger clone and is likely a read error. Other DNA sequences within the sample encode an identical CDR3. The chain has TRDV1 and TRDJ1; 9 bases match TRDD2. There are 18 residues in the CDR3. The germline gives CDR1 TSWWSYY, CDR2 QGS. The CDR3 region has the DNA TGTGCTCTTGGGGAACTTGACCCCTTCCTACGGCACACCGATAAGCTCATCTTT. Protein product: CALGELDPFLRHTDKLIF.

This clone was recorded at least ten times. Given a much more abundant clone one base away, this may be a read error. The chain links TRDV2 to TRDJ1; the match to TRDD3 covers 12 bases. Germline V gene sequence: CDR1 GEAIGNYY, CDR2 EKD. This CDR3 has 19 amino acids. CDR3: CACGTLPPGGYGSTDKLIF. CDR3 sequence (DNA): TGTGCCTGTGGCACCCTGCCTCCTGGGGGATACGGAAGCACCGATAAACTCATCTTT.

A few counts support this clone. Translating this DNA gives a protein that differs at residue 18 from the TCRdb one, which belongs to a much larger clone; a read error is likely, and the protein shown is this translation. The rearrangement joins TRDV1 to TRDJ1; D might be TRDD3 (6 bases). Since TCRdb gives no J gene, matching the DNA to germline was used here to assign it. Trimming pared 2 bases from V and 1 base from J, leaving 38 bases between. CDR1 TSWWSYY and CDR2 QGS come from the germline V gene. The CDR3 runs to 24 residues. The CDR3 bases are TGTGCTCTTGGGGAAGGGAGAGGTTTGTATCTCTCTCCCGGGGGAAAAACCAGCACCGATAAACTCATCTTT. Translating it yields CALGEGRGLYLSPGGKTSTDKLIF.

This clone was seen a handful of times. A read error is likely here: a far larger clone is one base away. In the same sample, other DNA sequences code for this CDR3. This sequence joins TRDV1 and TRDJ1; perhaps TRDD3 as D (5 bases). Matching the DNA to germline supplied the J gene, which TCRdb does not give. Germline V lookup: CDR1 TSWWSYY, CDR2 QGS. The CDR3 runs to 19 residues. CDR3 region: CALGELLSPRWGYTDKLIF. CDR3 sequence (DNA): TGTGCCCTTGGGGAACTTCTCTCACCCCGATGGGGTTACACCGATAAACTCATCTTT.

This clone was counted a few times. This DNA's translation and the protein TCRdb lists, from a much larger clone, do not match at residue 11, likely due to a read error; the protein shown is translated from the DNA. The chain uses TRDV1 and TRDJ1; 10 bases map to TRDD3. Since TCRdb gives no J gene, matching the DNA to germline was used here to assign it. Germline V lookup: CDR1 TSWWSYY, CDR2 QGS. After removal of 5 bases from V and 0 bases from J, the junction contained 12 bases not matched to a gene. This CDR3 has 18 residues. CDR3 sequence: CALGTHLGDKCNTDKLIF. DNA for the CDR3: TGTGCTCTTGGGACCCACCTGGGGGATAAGTGTAACACCGATAAACTCATCTTT.

This clone was detected many times. DNA and listed protein disagree at residue 15, so the protein shown here was translated from the DNA. The chain recombines TRDV1 with TRDJ1, with D perhaps assigned TRDD2 or TRDD3 (6 bases each). TCRdb supplies no J gene; here it was assigned by aligning the nucleotide sequence to germline. With 5 bases removed from V and 7 bases from J, the gap between germline ends came to 35 bases. This CDR3 region has 20 residues. CDR1 TSWWSYY and CDR2 QGS come from the germline V gene. CDR3 protein: CALGSQGGPTALGITTKLIF. DNA of the CDR3: TGTGCTCTTGGGTCACAAGGCGGTCCTACGGCTCTGGGGATCACCACTAAACTCATCTTT.

A word on this clone: Being one base from a much bigger clone, this may be a read error. Other DNA sequences in the sample encode the same CDR3. This chain joins TRDV1 and TRDJ1, with D possibly TRDD2 on 6 matching bases. V lost 1 base and J 0 bases, leaving 15 bases between the germline ends. The CDR3 has 17 residues. CDR1 and CDR2 from the germline V gene are TSWWSYY and QGS. The CDR3 bases are TGTGCTCTTGGGGAACCTCCTACGCGGGTGTACACCGATAAACTCATCTTT. Encoded protein: CALGEPPTRVYTDKLIF.

This clone was seen a few times. Only one base separates this from a far larger clonotype, so it likely reflects a read error. Other DNA sequences within the sample encode an identical CDR3. The J gene call is TRDJ1, but no V gene call exists; TRDD3 is the table's D call and was not checked against the DNA. The CDR3 is 16 residues long. In nucleotides, the CDR3 is TGTGCCCTTGGGGAAGTACCCGCCTATACCACCGATAAACTCATCTTT. Amino acid sequence: CALGEVPAYTTDKLIF.

The CDR3 protein is CACDTLSSGYTDKLIF. The CDR3 DNA follows: TGTGCCTGTGACACTCTTAGTAGTGGGTACACCGATAAACTCATCTTT. The chain couples TRDV2 to TRDJ1; D not resolved. Assignment of the J gene here rests on matching the DNA to germline, because TCRdb gives none. V was clipped by 1 base and J by 0 bases, with 14 bases between them. This CDR3 is 16 amino acids long. Germline CDR1 reads GEAIGNYY; CDR2 reads EKD.

On this clone itself: The amino acid sequence in TCRdb belongs to a much larger clone and departs from this DNA's translation at residue 16, likely a sequencing read error; the sequence shown is translated from the DNA. The chain uses TRDV1 and TRDJ1, with D perhaps matching TRDD3 (5 bases). Because TCRdb records no J gene, it was assigned here through a match of the DNA to germline. Germline-derived CDR1 and CDR2 are TSWWSYY and QGS. The CDR3 is made up of 19 amino acids. The CDR3 spells CALALPPLYGTERIDRLIF. The CDR3 DNA is TGTGCTCTTGCCCTCCCACCCTTATACGGGACTGAGCGTATCGATAGACTCATCTTT.

In this sample, this clone turned up a few times. TCRdb pairs this DNA with a much larger clone's protein that differs at residue 10, likely a read error; the protein shown was translated from the DNA. The sample has other DNA sequences that encode this CDR3 too. This chain joins TRDV1 and TRDJ1; TRDD3 agrees at 10 bases. Assignment of the J gene here rests on matching the DNA to germline, because TCRdb gives none. Germline V gene sequence: CDR1 TSWWSYY, CDR2 QGS. The CDR3 totals 20 residues. Unmatched junction bases numbered 16, after V lost 3 bases and J lost 0 bases. CDR3 coding DNA: TGTGCTCTTGGGGAGCTAGCAGATCTCAATACTGGGGGATACACCGATAAACTCATCTTT. Its translation is CALGELADLNTGGYTDKLIF.

This clone was seen at least ten times. This rearrangement joins TRDV1 to TRDJ1, with 13 bases that match TRDD3. The CDR3 extends over 22 amino acids. Germline lookup yields CDR1 TSWWSYY and CDR2 QGS. V lost 0 bases and J lost 2; bases outside the gene matches: 18. Here the CDR3 reads CALGELGGSIRYWGIRTDKLIF. The CDR3 bases are TGTGCTCTTGGGGAACTAGGGGGTTCTATACGGTACTGGGGGATACGAACCGATAAACTCATCTTT.

This clone has a count of ten or more. The TCRdb protein comes from a much larger clone and disagrees with this DNA's translation at residue 4, likely due to a read error; the protein given here is derived from the DNA. The rearrangement links TRDV1 to TRDJ1; 8 bases line up with TRDD3. The CDR3 totals 20 residues. Germline lookup yields CDR1 TSWWSYY and CDR2 QGS. CDR3 sequence reads: CALWELLWGTSLKYTDKLIF. The DNA of the CDR3 is TGTGCTCTTTGGGAGTTACTCTGGGGGACGAGTTTAAAGTACACCGATAAACTCATCTTT.

Turning to this clone: The mismatch at residue 10 between this DNA's translation and the TCRdb protein of a much larger clone likely reflects a read error; the protein shown is translated from the DNA. V and J are TRDV1 and TRDJ3; TRDD3 matches at 7 bases. In the absence of a J gene in TCRdb, the DNA was matched to germline to assign it here. Germline V gene sequence: CDR1 TSWWSYY, CDR2 QGS. V lost 4 bases to trimming and J lost 1 base; unmatched junction nucleotides: 16. CDR3 length: 21 residues. CDR3 DNA sequence: TGTGCTCTTGGGGCCGCGCTCCGGCGCTGGATACGTTCCTGGGACACCCGACAGATGTTTTTC. This codes for CALGAALRRWIRSWDTRQMFF.

This clone came up a few times. It is likely a read error: a sequence one base away is far more abundant. The sample has other DNA sequences that encode this CDR3 too. The V call is TRDV2, the J call TRDJ1; 9 nucleotides line up with TRDD3. In the absence of a J gene in TCRdb, the DNA was matched to germline to assign it here. CDR1 and CDR2 (germline): GEAIGNYY, EKD. This CDR3 is 18 amino acids long. Trimming cost V 0 bases and J 3 bases; bases outside gene matches: 13. CDR3 amino acids: CACDTGKLLGDTPDKLIF. The CDR3 nucleotides read TGTGCCTGTGACACCGGGAAGTTACTGGGGGACACGCCCGATAAACTCATCTTT.

For the V gene the call is TRDV3; the J gene has no call; the D call of TRDD3 is as the table states it, not checked on the DNA. The germline gives CDR1 TVYSNPD, CDR2 GDNSRS (reference sequence). The CDR3 is 18 residues long. This chain's CDR3 is CAFGGVPTGGYHTDKLIF. Written as DNA, the CDR3 is TGTGCCTTTGGGGGGGTTCCTACTGGGGGATACCACACCGATAAGCTCATCTTT.

This clone was counted at least ten times. The TCRdb record carries a much larger clone's protein, which differs from this DNA's translation at residue 4; a read error is the likely cause, and the protein listed here is the DNA translation. The chain has TRDV2 and TRDJ1, with D possibly TRDD3 on 5 matching bases. Germline V gene lookup returns CDR1 GEAIGNYY and CDR2 EKD. The CDR3 consists of 21 residues. Trimming cost V 5 bases and J 0 bases, with 33 bases left between them. The CDR3 nucleotides are TGTGCCTGTGGCACATATCGGGAAGAAGAGGATATCCGGGGGTACACCGATAAACTCATCTTT. The encoded protein is CACGTYREEEDIRGYTDKLIF.

For this clone: A far larger clone is one base from this, pointing to a likely read error. This specimen includes other DNA sequences encoding the same CDR3. The rearrangement uses TRDV2 and TRDJ1; TRDD3 is a possible D gene (7 bases). TCRdb lists no J gene, so it was determined here by aligning the DNA to germline. Germline values: CDR1 GEAIGNYY, CDR2 EKD. The CDR3 is made up of 20 amino acids. The CDR3 sequence is CACDEAFPRGGTGDTDKLIF. The CDR3 DNA is TGCGCCTGTGACGAAGCCTTCCCTCGCGGGGGTACTGGGGACACCGATAAACTCATCTTT.

Points on this clone: A read error likely explains this, since a far larger clone differs by one base. In the same sample, other DNA sequences code for this CDR3. This chain links TRDV2 with TRDJ1; D perhaps matches TRDD3 (6 bases). The J gene, missing from TCRdb, was assigned here through DNA to germline matching. The CDR3 covers 21 residues. Germline values: CDR1 GEAIGNYY, CDR2 EKD. As DNA, the CDR3 is TGTGCCTGTGACACAGGGTTACTTGGGGGCCCCCTTACCCCATACACTGATAAACTCATCTTT. Its translation: CACDTGLLGGPLTPYTDKLIF.

This clone has ten or more counts. This clone may be a read error of a much larger clone one base away. The rearrangement links TRDV1 to TRDJ1; tentative D call: TRDD2 (6 bases). Here the J gene came from matching the DNA to germline, since TCRdb omits it. V was clipped by 4 bases and J by 8 bases, with 26 bases between them. The CDR3 length is 17 residues. Germline loops: CDR1 TSWWSYY, CDR2 QGS. CDR3 loop: CALGVLPSDALRDKLIF. Written as DNA, the CDR3 is TGTGCTCTTGGGGTATTGCCTTCCGACGCACTTAGGGACAAACTCATCTTT.